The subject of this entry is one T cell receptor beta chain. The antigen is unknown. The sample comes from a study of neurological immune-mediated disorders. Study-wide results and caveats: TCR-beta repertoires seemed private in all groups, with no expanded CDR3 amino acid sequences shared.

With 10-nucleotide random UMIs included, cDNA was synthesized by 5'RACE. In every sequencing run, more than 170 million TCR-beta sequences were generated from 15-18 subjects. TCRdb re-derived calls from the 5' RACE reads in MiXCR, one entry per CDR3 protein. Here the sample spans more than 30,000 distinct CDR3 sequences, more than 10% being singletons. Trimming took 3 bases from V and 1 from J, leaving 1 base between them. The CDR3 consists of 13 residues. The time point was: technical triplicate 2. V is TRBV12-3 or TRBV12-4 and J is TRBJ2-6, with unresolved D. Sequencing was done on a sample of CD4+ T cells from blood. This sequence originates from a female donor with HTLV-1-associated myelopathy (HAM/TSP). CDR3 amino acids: CASSLSGANVLTF. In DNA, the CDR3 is TGTGCCAGCAGTTTGTCTGGGGCCAACGTCCTGACTTTC.